Included here is one T cell receptor (beta chain) sequence, with context. The antigen remains undetermined. The data were taken from a study of CD8+ T cells in alopecia areata. Across the whole study: At a dose of 5 to 10 mg twice daily, oral tofacitinib was given to treated patients. The share of scalp area affected provided the severity score for treated patients. Findings and limits, study-wide: Patients shared TCRs less clearly than mice did, possibly for HLA-related reasons.

Treatment indicated: oral pan-JAK inhibitor, 5-10 mg twice daily. The length of the CDR3 is 14 residues. Germline-derived CDR1 and CDR2 are MNHEY and SMNVEV (reference sequence). V was pared by 6 bases and J by 4 bases, with 6 bases of the junction left unmatched. RNA was extracted and reverse transcribed into cDNA as the sequencing template. TCRdb's table, derived via immunoSEQ multiplex PCR, lists solely in-frame clones and lacks some. The data hold tens of thousands of clones, with around 30% observed a single time. The input for sequencing was CD8+ T cells sorted from blood, taken at week 4, from a patient treated with tofacitinib. The V gene is TRBV27, the J gene TRBJ1-1, with 9 bases that match TRBD1. The TCR sequence derives from a human donor with alopecia areata. CDR3 residues: CASSYRGQFTEAFF. The CDR3, as DNA: TGTGCCAGCAGCTACAGGGGGCAATTCACTGAAGCTTTCTTT.